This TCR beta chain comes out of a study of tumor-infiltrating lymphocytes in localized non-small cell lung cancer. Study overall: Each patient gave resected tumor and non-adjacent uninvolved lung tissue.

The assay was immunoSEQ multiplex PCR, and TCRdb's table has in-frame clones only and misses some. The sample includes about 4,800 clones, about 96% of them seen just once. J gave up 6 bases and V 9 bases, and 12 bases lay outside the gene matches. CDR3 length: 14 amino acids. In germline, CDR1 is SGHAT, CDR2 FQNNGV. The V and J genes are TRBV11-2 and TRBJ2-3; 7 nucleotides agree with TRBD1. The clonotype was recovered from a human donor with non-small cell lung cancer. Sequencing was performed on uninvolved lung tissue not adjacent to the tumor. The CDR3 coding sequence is TGTGCCAGTATGCCGGGACAGCCTGCGGATACGCAGTATTTT. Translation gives CASMPGQPADTQYF. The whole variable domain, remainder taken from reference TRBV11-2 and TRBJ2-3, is EAGVAQSPRYKIIEKRQSVAFWCNPISGHATLYWYQQILGQGPKLLIQFQNNGVVDDSQLPKDRFSAERLKGVDSTLKIQPAKLEDSAVYLCASMPGQPADTQYFGPGTRLTVL.